Below, 21 T cell receptor beta chains from the same sample are listed, as sequenced in a study of blood T cell repertoires in COVID-19. The table came from immunoSEQ multiplex PCR; TCRdb's copy has only in-frame clones and leaves some out. The repertoire includes about 130,000 clones, roughly 90% of them detected once, and 4.6% sits in the top ten. Sequencing used peripheral blood. The origin of the receptors is a man in his fifties or sixties with COVID-19, enrolled during active disease.

This clone appeared once. This rearrangement joins TRBV5-1 to TRBJ1-1, with TRBD1 matching 9 bases. The CDR3 contains 20 residues. Unmatched junction bases numbered 19, after V lost 3 bases and J lost 1 base. Germline loops: CDR1 SGHRS, CDR2 YFSETQ. The CDR3 DNA is TGCGCCAGCAGCTCGGCTACCGGGACAGGGTCTTCACGGTGGAACACTGAAGCTTTCTTT. Its protein is CASSSATGTGSSRWNTEAFF. Variable domain in full (rest from reference TRBV5-1 and TRBJ1-1): KAGVTQTPRYLIKTRGQQVTLSCSPISGHRSVSWYQQTPGQGLQFLFEYFSETQRNKGNFPGRFSGRQFSNSRSEMNVSTLELGDSALYLCASSSATGTGSSRWNTEAFFGQGTRLTVV.

The gene calls are TRBV2 and TRBJ1-1, with D perhaps TRBD1 (5 bases). Trimming shortened V by 10 bases and J by 1 base, and 13 bases separated the two germline ends. CDR3 size: 13 residues. Germline V gene lookup returns CDR1 SNHLY and CDR2 FYNNEI. The CDR3 region has the DNA TGTGCCACGGAGCCGACAGAGAACACTGAAGCTTTCTTT. Translation gives CATEPTENTEAFF. Full variable domain (rest looked up from reference TRBV2 and TRBJ1-1): EPEVTQTPSHQVTQMGQEVILRCVPISNHLYFYWYRQILGQKVEFLVSFYNNEISEKSEIFDDQFSVERPDGSNFTLKIRSTKLEDSAMYFCATEPTENTEAFFGQGTRLTVV.

The rearrangement links TRBV2 to TRBJ1-5, with TRBD1 identical over 8 bases. Germline assignment: CDR1 SNHLY and CDR2 FYNNEI. After removal of 7 bases from V and 7 bases from J, the junction contained 6 bases not matched to a gene. There are 13 residues in the CDR3. The CDR3 protein is CASTGQVGQPQHF. The CDR3 DNA reads TGTGCCAGCACGGGACAGGTCGGGCAGCCCCAGCATTTT.

The chain couples TRBV5-1 to TRBJ1-1; D call uncertain. Trimming shortened V by 6 bases and J by 0 bases, and 15 bases separated the two germline ends. The CDR3 length is 15 residues. Germline values: CDR1 SGHRS, CDR2 YFSETQ. The CDR3 sequence is CASNPAEAMNTEAFF. The CDR3 bases are TGCGCCAGCAACCCTGCGGAGGCAATGAACACTGAAGCTTTCTTT.

This chain uses TRBV3-1 (or the pseudogene TRBV3-2) with TRBJ1-5; D remains unclear. Looked up from germline, CDR1 is LGHDT and CDR2 is YNNKEL (reference sequence). This CDR3 is built from 14 residues. Trimming took off 5 bases at V and 3 bases at J, with 11 bases between the two ends. The CDR3 protein is CASSSQYSNQPQHF. The CDR3 coding sequence is TGTGCCAGCAGCTCACAGTACTCCAATCAGCCCCAGCATTTT.

V is TRBV25-1 and J is TRBJ2-7; possible D gene TRBD1, 6 bases. Trimming cost V 3 bases and J 0 bases, with 12 bases left between them. The CDR3 runs 15 residues. Germline values: CDR1 MGHDK, CDR2 SYGVNS. The CDR3 loop reads CASSDRDIISYEQYF. The CDR3 nucleotides are TGTGCCAGCAGTGACCGGGACATCATCTCCTACGAGCAGTACTTC.

In its sample, this clone was seen once. The genes are TRBV30 and TRBJ1-4; D gene unclear. The CDR3 covers 14 residues. Looked up from germline, CDR1 is GTSNPN and CDR2 is SVGIG (reference sequence). The ends were cut back, 4 bases at V and 0 bases at J, with 9 bases in the middle. The CDR3 protein is CAWIPVSTNEKLFF. Here the CDR3 DNA reads TGTGCCTGGATCCCCGTTTCAACTAATGAAAAACTGTTTTTT. Variable domain in full (rest from reference TRBV30 and TRBJ1-4): SQTIHQWPATLVQPVGSPLSLECTVEGTSNPNLYWYRQAAGRGLQLLFYSVGIGQISSEVPQNLSASRPQDRQFILSSKKLLLSDSGFYLCAWIPVSTNEKLFFGSGTQLSVL.

The rearrangement links TRBV7-3 to TRBJ2-3, with D uncertain. This CDR3 has 14 residues. V gave up 2 bases and J gave up 3 bases, with 9 bases separating them. Germline CDR1 SGHTA, CDR2 FQGTGA. The CDR3, as DNA: TGTGCCAGCAGCTTATTGGCAGCGACAGATACGCAGTATTTT. Translated: CASSLLAATDTQYF.

This sequence joins TRBV12-5 and TRBJ1-2; D is ambiguous. The CDR3 sequence is 16 residues long. Trimming left V 1 base short and J 4 bases short, with 16 bases between. Germline values: CDR1 LGHNT, CDR2 FRNRAP. The CDR3 sequence is CASGLETDFNPYGYTF. CDR3 coding DNA: TGTGCTAGTGGTTTGGAGACGGACTTTAACCCCTATGGCTACACCTTC.

The rearrangement joins TRBV3-1 (or the pseudogene TRBV3-2) to TRBJ2-2, with D hard to call. Germline V gives CDR1 LGHDT, CDR2 YNNKEL (reference sequence). The V end lost 0 bases, the J end lost 4 bases, and 6 bases lay between the germline ends. There are 14 residues in the CDR3. The CDR3 is CASSQDLPTGELFF. The CDR3, as DNA: TGTGCCAGCAGCCAAGATCTACCCACCGGGGAGCTGTTTTTT.

This clone was recorded only once. The chain couples TRBV6-1 to TRBJ1-2; no clear D. The CDR3 covers 14 residues. Between the trimmed V and J ends, which lost 1 base and 9 bases, there was a span of 15 bases. Germline CDR1 is MNHNS and CDR2 is SASEGT. CDR3 nucleotide sequence: TGTGCCAGCAGTGAAGGGCCGGGAATTAAGAGCTACACCTTC. Translation: CASSEGPGIKSYTF.

This clone was found a few times. The chain is built from TRBV3-1 (or the pseudogene TRBV3-2) and TRBJ2-1; no definite D call. CDR1 is LGHDT and CDR2 is YNNKEL in the germline V gene (reference sequence). CDR3 length: 16 residues. Trimming stripped 1 base from V and 4 bases from J, with 14 bases between. The CDR3 DNA reads TGTGCCAGCAGCCAAGGCCCCTTTGATAGTTACAATGAGCAGTTCTTC. Its protein is CASSQGPFDSYNEQFF.

This clone was recorded once. The chain uses TRBV5-4 and TRBJ2-3, with unresolved D. Germline-derived CDR1 and CDR2 are SGHNT and YYREEE (reference sequence). The CDR3 loop spans 12 amino acids. The V gene lost 4 bases and the J gene lost 6 bases, with 9 bases spanning the gap. The CDR3 reads CASSGTEDTQYF. In DNA form, the CDR3 reads TGTGCCAGCAGCGGTACAGAGGATACGCAGTATTTT.

The chain recombines TRBV3-1 (or the pseudogene TRBV3-2) with TRBJ2-7; tentative D call: TRBD2 (7 bases). The CDR3 is 17 residues long. Germline V gives CDR1 LGHDT, CDR2 YNNKEL (reference sequence). The ends were cut back, 1 base at V and 0 bases at J, with 16 bases in the middle. CDR3 protein: CASSQGLRGADSYEQYF. CDR3 sequence (DNA): TGTGCCAGCAGCCAAGGTTTACGGGGGGCCGACTCCTACGAGCAGTACTTC.

On this clone: Other DNA variants within this sample encode the same CDR3. The chain combines TRBV30 with TRBJ1-6; D remains unclear. V was clipped by 3 bases and J by 0 bases, with 3 bases between them. The CDR3 contains 13 residues. Germline CDR1 reads GTSNPN; CDR2 reads SVGIG (reference sequence). CDR3 nucleotide sequence: TGTGCCTGGAGGGCCTCCTATAATTCACCCCTCCACTTT. Translation: CAWRASYNSPLHF.

The chain couples TRBV6-5 to TRBJ2-5, with TRBD1 matching over 8 bases. The germline V gene encodes CDR1 MNHEY and CDR2 SVGAGI. V lost 5 bases and J lost 1; bases outside the gene matches: 3. The CDR3 has 14 residues. The CDR3 sequence: CASSRQGTQETQYF. The CDR3 nucleotides read TGTGCCAGCAGTAGACAGGGGACCCAAGAGACCCAGTACTTC.

This chain connects TRBV5-4 to TRBJ1-1; no reliable D call. Germline loops: CDR1 SGHNT, CDR2 YYREEE (reference sequence). V dropped 6 bases and J dropped 3 bases, with 12 bases sitting between them. CDR3 length: 13 amino acids. Here the CDR3 DNA reads TGTGCCAGCACCCACCGACAATACACTGAAGCTTTCTTT. Its protein product is CASTHRQYTEAFF. Combining the CDR3 with reference TRBV5-4 and TRBJ1-1 gives the whole variable domain ETGVTQSPTHLIKTRGQQVTLRCSSQSGHNTVSWYQQALGQGPQFIFQYYREEENGRGNFPPRFSGLQFPNYSSELNVNALELDDSALYLCASTHRQYTEAFFGQGTRLTVV.

The table lists this clone with a count of one. The V call is TRBV9, the J call TRBJ1-4; 8 positions agree with TRBD1. The V gene end was trimmed by 1 base and the J gene end by 3 bases; junction bases not matched to a gene: 5. This CDR3 contains 16 residues. Germline V gene data show CDR1 as SGDLS and CDR2 as YYNGEE. Here the CDR3 reads CASSVRGTGPNEKLFF. DNA for the CDR3: TGTGCCAGCAGCGTAAGGGGGACAGGCCCTAATGAAAAACTGTTTTTT.

The V gene is TRBV28, the J gene TRBJ2-1, with TRBD2 matching over 7 bases. CDR3 length: 15 residues. The germline V gene encodes CDR1 MDHEN and CDR2 SYDVKM. V lost 5 bases, J lost 2 bases, and 6 bases stayed unmatched. CDR3 residues: CASSIPGLTYNEQFF. CDR3 nucleotides: TGTGCCAGCAGTATCCCGGGACTAACCTACAATGAGCAGTTCTTC.

The V gene is TRBV10-2, the J gene TRBJ1-5; no firm D call. The CDR3 runs to 13 residues. The V and J ends lost 4 bases and 7 bases respectively, with 11 bases between them. The V gene's germline CDR1 is WSHSY and CDR2 SAAADI. CDR3 loop: CASSVEPGQPQHF. The CDR3 DNA sequence: TGCGCCAGCAGTGTAGAGCCGGGACAGCCCCAGCATTTT.

V gene TRBV18 combines with J gene TRBJ1-1; 10 bases agree with TRBD1. Trimming removed 8 bases from V and 5 bases from J; junction bases left unmatched: 8. The CDR3 is 14 amino acids. Germline V CDR1 and CDR2: KGHSH, LQKENI. This CDR3 is CASRTGGPTTEAFF. The CDR3 coding sequence is TGTGCCAGCCGGACAGGGGGGCCAACTACTGAAGCTTTCTTT.